The rows below give T cell receptor beta chains drawn from one sample of a study of spatial heterogeneity in lung cancer. Each CDR3 protein is one row after TCRdb ran MiXCR on the 5' RACE reads. The sample carries some 2,000 distinct CDR3 sequences, approximately 16% recorded once. This specimen consisted of normal lung tissue next to the tumor, obtained at surgery. The receptors originated from a male donor with early-stage non-small cell lung cancer. CDR3s include the opening cysteine and the closing phenylalanine or tryptophan. D genes are given only for firm matches. For some rows the clone size is stated as once, few or many, or as a class when expanded; others skip it.

cdr3_aa cdr3_nt clone_size v_call d_call j_call
CASSWSGASSYEQYF TGTGCCAGCAGCTGGAGCGGGGCGAGCTCCTACGAGCAGTACTTC many TRBV5-5 TRBD2 TRBJ2-7
CASSLAGGPVGSRETQYF TGTGCCAGCAGTTTGGCGGGAGGGCCTGTTGGTTCGAGAGAGACCCAGTACTTC few TRBV12-3/TRBV12-4 TRBD2 TRBJ2-5
CASMRSLSLRGEQFF TGTGCCAGTATGAGAAGCCTATCCCTACGCGGTGAGCAGTTCTTC medium-sized TRBV6-2/TRBV6-3 - TRBJ2-1
CAAFDRDGYTF TGTGCTGCCTTCGACAGAGATGGCTACACCTTC few TRBV28 - TRBJ1-2
CASSQSGVRGYTF TGCGCCAGCAGCCAATCAGGGGTTCGAGGCTACACCTTC medium-sized TRBV4-3 - TRBJ1-2
CASSLGQGGNQPQHF TGTGCCAGCAGTTTGGGGCAGGGAGGTAATCAGCCCCAGCATTTT medium-sized TRBV28 - TRBJ1-5
CASSLADREETQYF TGCGCCAGCAGCTTGGCAGACAGGGAAGAGACCCAGTACTTC few TRBV5-1 TRBD1 TRBJ2-5
CSARTPSTDTQYF TGCAGTGCTAGGACCCCTAGCACAGATACGCAGTATTTT - TRBV20-1 - TRBJ2-3
CASSPSKAAQETQYF TGTGCCAGCAGCCCGAGTAAGGCAGCACAAGAGACCCAGTACTTC - TRBV11-1 - TRBJ2-5
CASSLAALGRASTDTQYF TGTGCCAGCAGCTTAGCAGCTCTGGGCAGAGCTAGCACAGATACGCAGTATTTT many TRBV11-1 - TRBJ2-3
CASSLEEGSETQYF TGCGCCAGCAGCTTGGAGGAGGGTTCGGAGACCCAGTACTTC - TRBV5-1 - TRBJ2-5
CASSQSGGTGGRPDNEQFF TGCGCCAGCAGTCAATCGGGGGGGACAGGCGGGAGACCCGACAATGAGCAGTTCTTC few TRBV23-1 - TRBJ2-1
CASSFARGGRTEAFF TGTGCCAGCAGTTTCGCCCGAGGGGGGCGGACTGAAGCTTTCTTT large TRBV27 - TRBJ1-1
CASSPFSGSPGYNEQFF TGTGCCAGCAGTCCCTTTAGCGGGAGCCCCGGGTACAATGAGCAGTTCTTC medium-sized TRBV27 TRBD2 TRBJ2-1
CAIRPDRGAPGANVMTF TGTGCCATCAGGCCGGACAGGGGCGCCCCTGGGGCCAACGTCATGACTTTC many TRBV10-3 TRBD1 TRBJ2-6
CATSPRGPVYNEQFF TGTGCCACCAGCCCTAGGGGCCCCGTGTACAATGAGCAGTTCTTC many TRBV24-1 - TRBJ2-1
CASSLNPRGGNEQFF TGTGCCAGCAGTTTAAACCCGCGAGGAGGGAATGAGCAGTTCTTC few TRBV28 - TRBJ2-1
CASSLSEISDTQYF TGTGCCAGCAGTTTAAGTGAAATCTCCGATACGCAGTATTTT hyperexpanded TRBV27 - TRBJ2-3
CSARQRGLAEAQRTQYF TGCAGTGCTAGACAACGGGGACTAGCGGAAGCGCAGCGTACGCAGTATTTT - TRBV20-1 TRBD2 TRBJ2-3
CASSLSIPLGGATNYGYTF TGTGCCAGCAGTTTATCTATTCCCCTCGGGGGCGCGACTAACTATGGCTACACCTTC - TRBV27 - TRBJ1-2
CASSQEDPAGAYNEQFF TGTGCCAGCAGCCAAGAGGATCCGGCAGGGGCCTACAATGAGCAGTTCTTC large TRBV4-2 - TRBJ2-1
CSARDPSAVSSYNEQFF TGCAGTGCTAGAGATCCGTCGGCGGTAAGCTCCTACAATGAGCAGTTCTTC medium-sized TRBV20-1 - TRBJ2-1
CASSLTIRSARDTRDEQYF TGTGCCAGCAGCTTAACGATAAGAAGTGCCCGGGACACAAGGGACGAGCAGTACTTC few TRBV7-6 - TRBJ2-7
CSAQTSRVTGELFF TGCAGTGCCCAGACTAGTCGGGTCACCGGGGAGCTGTTTTTT few TRBV20-1 - TRBJ2-2
CASSIQGRGTDTQYF TGTGCCAGCAGTATACAGGGTCGGGGCACAGATACGCAGTATTTT - TRBV12-3/TRBV12-4 - TRBJ2-3
CASSSTTSGLQPQHF TGTGCCAGCAGCTCCACCACGTCGGGGCTTCAGCCCCAGCATTTT few TRBV7-9 - TRBJ1-5
CASSSGTGAGEQFF TGTGCCAGCAGCTCTGGGACAGGTGCGGGTGAGCAGTTCTTC many TRBV7-7 TRBD1 TRBJ2-1
CATSSQGRETQYF TGTGCCACCAGTTCACAGGGCCGCGAGACCCAGTACTTC medium-sized TRBV15 - TRBJ2-5
CASSLSPPGYEQYF TGTGCCAGCAGTTTATCCCCGCCAGGATACGAGCAGTACTTC medium-sized TRBV27 - TRBJ2-7
CASSRDPGTYEQYF TGTGCCAGCAGCAGGGATCCCGGAACCTACGAGCAGTACTTC medium-sized TRBV11-2 - TRBJ2-7
CASSPPGRRDTGELFF TGTGCCAGCAGTCCGCCGGGACGGAGGGACACCGGGGAGCTGTTTTTT medium-sized TRBV6-2/TRBV6-3 - TRBJ2-2
CASSLGGGNPYEQYF TGTGCCAGCAGCTTAGGCGGAGGGAACCCCTACGAGCAGTACTTC medium-sized TRBV7-2 - TRBJ2-7
CSVELPGTGELFF TGCAGCGTTGAGCTACCCGGAACCGGGGAGCTGTTTTTT medium-sized TRBV29-1 - TRBJ2-2
CASSWTSGSSTSYNEQFF TGTGCCAGCAGCTGGACTAGCGGGAGTTCCACCTCCTACAATGAGCAGTTCTTC medium-sized TRBV13 TRBD2 TRBJ2-1
CSVGDTELFF TGCAGCGTTGGGGACACTGAGCTGTTCTTC medium-sized TRBV29-1 - TRBJ2-1
CASSLDAGAFYEQYF TGCGCCAGCAGCTTGGACGCGGGAGCGTTCTACGAGCAGTACTTC - TRBV5-1 TRBD2 TRBJ2-7
CASSFFSGANVLTF TGTGCCAGCAGTTTTTTCTCTGGGGCCAACGTCCTGACTTTC medium-sized TRBV28 - TRBJ2-6
CASTPSRYDSYEQYF TGTGCCAGCACCCCTTCCCGCTACGACTCCTACGAGCAGTACTTC - TRBV28 - TRBJ2-7
CSARDMMASGNTIYF TGCAGTGCTAGAGACATGATGGCCTCTGGAAACACCATATATTTT many TRBV20-1 - TRBJ1-3
CASSPLPGLAGINEQFF TGTGCCAGCAGCCCTCTACCGGGACTAGCGGGTATTAATGAGCAGTTCTTC medium-sized TRBV7-2 TRBD2 TRBJ2-1
CASSRSGGTYNEQFF TGTGCCAGCAGCCGGAGCGGGGGCACCTACAATGAGCAGTTCTTC - TRBV7-9 TRBD2 TRBJ2-1
CASSFSPGGRHQETQYF TGTGCCAGCAGTTTCTCCCCTGGCGGGAGACACCAAGAGACCCAGTACTTC medium-sized TRBV28 TRBD2 TRBJ2-5
CASLESTGMVYEQYF TGTGCCAGTTTGGAATCGACAGGGATGGTCTACGAGCAGTACTTC - TRBV7-9 TRBD1 TRBJ2-7
CASSRTRTLLVAKNIQYF TGTGCCAGCAGCCGAACCAGGACACTCCTAGTAGCCAAAAACATTCAGTACTTC medium-sized TRBV28 - TRBJ2-4
CASSVGPSTGELFF TGTGCCAGCAGCGTTGGACCCAGCACCGGGGAGCTGTTTTTT hyperexpanded TRBV9 - TRBJ2-2
CASRRDPTSTDTQYF TGTGCCAGCAGGCGGGACCCAACTAGCACAGATACGCAGTATTTT few TRBV6-5 - TRBJ2-3
CASAGQGLEKLFF TGTGCCAGCGCGGGACAGGGTTTGGAAAAACTGTTTTTT - TRBV27 TRBD1 TRBJ1-4
CASSLRGPKTKREGKNEQFF TGTGCCAGCAGCCTCAGGGGGCCGAAGACCAAGCGGGAGGGTAAAAATGAGCAGTTCTTC - TRBV11-2 TRBD2 TRBJ2-1
CASSPSGSYNEQFF TGTGCCAGCAGCCCTAGCGGCTCCTACAATGAGCAGTTCTTC few TRBV7-3 TRBD2 TRBJ2-1
CASSLVSPSGIPYNEQFF TGTGCCAGCAGCTTAGTTAGTCCTAGCGGGATCCCCTACAATGAGCAGTTCTTC large TRBV7-9 TRBD2 TRBJ2-1
CSAMAREVYGYTF TGCAGTGCTATGGCCAGAGAGGTATATGGCTACACCTTC - TRBV20-1 - TRBJ1-2
CSARGLPGQRHWVTYEQYF TGCAGTGCTAGAGGGTTACCGGGACAGCGGCATTGGGTGACCTACGAGCAGTACTTC few TRBV20-1 TRBD1 TRBJ2-7
CASSQGALLDTF TGTGCCAGCAGTCAGGGGGCCCTCCTTGACACCTTC few TRBV6-6 TRBD1 TRBJ1-2